This TCR beta chain was captured by sequencing in a study of tumor and adjacent non-tumor tissue in lung cancer. Study at large: Histology: around twelve adenocarcinoma, a couple of squamous cell carcinoma, 1 small cell lung cancer.

The CDR3 totals 15 residues. Germline loops: CDR1 SGHNT, CDR2 YENEEA. V lost 0 bases to trimming and J lost 5 bases, with 14 bases between them. The template was RNA from unsorted bulk tissue. About this clonotype: What it binds is not known.

General study results and limits: Top 100 clones took a larger repertoire share in normal lung.

TCRbeta libraries were built with three rounds of nested PCR, modified from ARM-PCR. TCRdb re-called the multiplex PCR reads with MiXCR, one entry per CDR3 protein. Among about 110,000 distinct CDR3 sequences listed, 75% were seen once. The sequence was obtained from a woman in her fifties or sixties with non-small cell lung cancer. What was sequenced was lung tumor tissue. V usage is TRBV11-3 and J usage is TRBJ2-7; D is undetermined. CDR3 protein: CASSLDPARWNEQYF. The CDR3 nucleotides are TGTGCCAGCAGCTTAGATCCGGCTAGATGGAACGAGCAGTACTTC.